The 23 T cell receptor beta chains below all came from one sample that was sequenced in a study of blood T cell repertoires in COVID-19 (dated by TCRdb to between 2020 and 2021). Receptor amplification or capture employed the immunoSEQ multiplex PCR assay. Drawn from immuneACCESS, this table holds only the in-frame rearrangements with V and J called that TCRdb kept. Clones are partly lost; checked studies trace under half to an unresolved V gene and leave the rest unexplained. This sample holds roughly 80,000 clones; around 90% were observed only once. About 15% of the sample goes to the ten largest clones. Sequences were obtained from peripheral blood. These TCRs come from a woman aged 80 or over with active or convalescent COVID-19.

The chain employs TRBV7-8 and TRBJ2-3, with D unclear. Per the germline V gene, CDR1 is SGHVS and CDR2 is FQNEAQ. V was cut by 5 bases and J by 4 bases, with 7 bases left in between. This CDR3 has 12 residues. CDR3 residues: CASSPLSDTQYF. In DNA form, the CDR3 reads TGTGCCAGCAGCCCTCTGTCAGATACGCAGTATTTT. Together with reference TRBV7-8 and TRBJ2-3, the CDR3 gives the full variable domain: GAGVSQSPRYKVAKRGQDVALRCDPISGHVSLFWYQQALGQGPEFLTYFQNEAQLDKSGLPSDRFFAERPEGSVSTLKIQRTQQEDSAVYLCASSPLSDTQYFGPGTRLTVL.

This chain links TRBV19 with TRBJ1-1, with 7 bases fitting TRBD1. V shed 10 bases, J shed 3 bases, and the junction held 5 bases outside the gene matches. CDR1 is LNHDA and CDR2 is SQIVND in the germline V gene (reference sequence). The CDR3 is 12 residues long. This chain's CDR3 is CATRQGDTEAFF. The CDR3 DNA is TGTGCCACACGACAGGGAGACACTGAAGCTTTCTTT.

This rearrangement joins TRBV27 to TRBJ2-7; 8 nucleotides line up with TRBD1. The CDR3 spans 16 residues. V shed 3 bases and J 0 bases; nucleotides not matched to a gene: 7. Germline V gene lookup returns CDR1 MNHEY and CDR2 SMNVEV (reference sequence). The CDR3 region is CASSFQRTGLSYEQYF. CDR3 DNA sequence: TGTGCCAGCAGTTTCCAACGGACAGGGCTCTCCTACGAGCAGTACTTC.

The chain links TRBV9 to TRBJ2-7; 9 nucleotides match TRBD2. Per germline, CDR1 SGDLS and CDR2 YYNGEE. Trimming removed 0 bases from V and 4 bases from J; junction bases left unmatched: 8. This CDR3 contains 16 residues. The CDR3 coding sequence is TGTGCCAGCAGCGTAGCTTTTCTAGCGGGGTTATACGAGCAGTACTTC. It specifies CASSVAFLAGLYEQYF.

This sequence joins TRBV7-2 and TRBJ1-2; D call uncertain. Germline-derived CDR1 and CDR2 are SGHTA and FQGNSA. V lost 1 base, J lost 0 bases, and 6 bases lay in between. The CDR3 runs to 14 residues. For the CDR3, the DNA is TGTGCCAGCAGCTTAGGGGCAGCTAACTATGGCTACACCTTC. It codes for CASSLGAANYGYTF.

This chain links TRBV21-1 with TRBJ1-3; the table's D call of TRBD1 was not tested on the DNA. TRBV21-1 is deemed a pseudogene. The CDR3 runs 16 residues. The CDR3 region has the DNA TGTGCCAGCAGCAAAGCGCCTCTAGGACAGGGAACCACCATATATTTT. This codes for CASSKAPLGQGTTIYF.

This sequence joins TRBV30 and TRBJ2-7; D uncertain. Trimming removed 4 bases from V and 1 base from J, with 8 bases in between. Germline lookup yields CDR1 GTSNPN and CDR2 SVGIG (reference sequence). The CDR3 extends over 12 amino acids. The CDR3 here is CAWKFNSYEQYF. The CDR3 DNA reads TGTGCCTGGAAATTCAATTCCTACGAGCAGTACTTC.

The chain has TRBV24-1 and TRBJ2-3; TRBD2 aligns across 7 bases. CDR3 size: 13 residues. V gave up 8 bases and J gave up 4 bases; unmatched junction bases: 5. Germline CDR1 reads KGHDR; CDR2 reads SFDVKD. CDR3 loop: CATNAGVPDTQYF. The CDR3 DNA sequence: TGTGCCACCAACGCGGGGGTACCAGATACGCAGTATTTT.

This chain links TRBV28 with TRBJ1-1, with D possibly being TRBD1 (6 bases). V was trimmed by 2 bases and J by 3 bases, leaving 16 bases between them. The CDR3 runs to 16 residues. Germline CDR1 MDHEN, CDR2 SYDVKM. The CDR3 loop reads CASSLTQGRRDTEAFF. The CDR3 nucleotides are TGTGCCAGCAGTTTAACGCAGGGGCGCAGAGACACTGAAGCTTTCTTT.

This sequence joins TRBV27 and TRBJ1-2, with TRBD1 matching over 7 bases. V dropped 6 bases and J dropped 8; count of bases not matched to a gene: 6. The CDR3 contains 12 residues. Germline CDR1 and CDR2: MNHEY and SMNVEV (reference sequence). The CDR3 bases are TGTGCCAGCAGCACAGGGGCGCGAGGCTACACCTTC. Its translation: CASSTGARGYTF.

CDR3 nucleotides: TGCGCCAGCAGTGTGCCCATAATACAGGGAACGGGGAACACTGAAGCTTTCTTT. Encoded protein: CASSVPIIQGTGNTEAFF. The chain employs TRBV10-2 and TRBJ1-1; possible D gene TRBD1, 6 bases. This CDR3 comprises 18 residues. Germline V gives CDR1 WSHSY, CDR2 SAAADI. The germline V and J ends were trimmed by 4 bases and 1 base, with 22 bases remaining between them.

CDR3 sequence: CASSLKSSVLGGGIADTQYF. The CDR3, as DNA: TGTGCCAGCAGCTTAAAATCTTCCGTATTGGGCGGGGGAATCGCAGATACGCAGTATTTT. This chain links TRBV13 with TRBJ2-3; 7 bases line up with TRBD2. With 2 bases clipped from V and 4 bases from J, the junction kept 21 bases outside the gene matches. Germline V CDR1 and CDR2: PRHDT, FYEKMQ (reference sequence). The CDR3 consists of 20 residues. The full variable domain, with the rest looked up from reference TRBV13 and TRBJ2-3, is AAGVIQSPRHLIKEKRETATLKCYPIPRHDTVYWYQQGPGQDPQFLISFYEKMQSDKGSIPDRFSAQQFSDYHSELNMSSLELGDSALYFCASSLKSSVLGGGIADTQYFGPGTRLTVL.

The chain combines TRBV10-3 with TRBJ2-5; D may be TRBD1 (6 bases). This CDR3 has 14 amino acids. Trimming shortened V by 7 bases and J by 8 bases, and 20 bases separated the two germline ends. In germline, CDR1 is ENHRY, CDR2 SYGVKD. As DNA, the CDR3 is TGTGCCATCATCTGGGGGTCACAGGGTGGAACCCAGTACTTC. The encoded protein is CAIIWGSQGGTQYF.

V and J are TRBV19 and TRBJ2-7; TRBD1 is a possible D gene (6 bases). The V end lost 6 bases, the J end lost 1 base, and 10 bases lay between the germline ends. The CDR3 length is 13 residues. Germline CDR1 reads LNHDA; CDR2 reads SQIVND (reference sequence). CDR3 nucleotides: TGTGCCAGTAGGTCCAGGGGATCCTACGAGCAGTACTTC. Translated: CASRSRGSYEQYF.

The rearrangement joins TRBV5-1 to TRBJ2-1; D uncertain. This CDR3 contains 12 residues. The V gene lost 4 bases and the J gene lost 3 bases, with 5 bases spanning the gap. CDR1 is SGHRS, CDR2 YFSETQ, per germline. The CDR3 nucleotides read TGCGCCAGCAGCCAAAACTACAATGAGCAGTTCTTC. Protein: CASSQNYNEQFF.

The chain employs TRBV7-9 and TRBJ2-5; 7 positions match TRBD1. The ends lost 0 bases at V and 2 bases at J; junction bases unmatched: 3. The CDR3 length is 15 residues. Germline V CDR1 and CDR2: SEHNR, FQNEAQ (reference sequence). CDR3 residues: CASSLAPGGQETQYF. The DNA of the CDR3 is TGTGCCAGCAGCTTAGCACCAGGGGGACAAGAGACCCAGTACTTC.

This rearrangement joins TRBV10-3 to TRBJ1-2; 7 bases line up with TRBD1. With 6 bases clipped from V and 5 bases from J, the junction kept 12 bases outside the gene matches. Germline CDR1 and CDR2: ENHRY and SYGVKD. The CDR3 is 15 residues long. CDR3 DNA: TGTGCCATCAGGGGAACAGGGGTAAGGGCATATGGCTACACCTTC. This gives the protein CAIRGTGVRAYGYTF.

V gene TRBV10-2 combines with J gene TRBJ2-5; tentative D call: TRBD1 (6 bases). CDR3 length equals 15 residues. The V end lost 4 bases, the J end lost 4 bases, and 16 bases lay between the germline ends. Germline lookup yields CDR1 WSHSY and CDR2 SAAADI. CDR3 sequence (DNA): TGCGCCAGCAGTGCCAAAGGGGGACGCTTAGAGACCCAGTACTTC. Protein sequence: CASSAKGGRLETQYF.

Only one count was recorded for this clone. The J gene is TRBJ1-2, the V gene TRBV27; D is ambiguous. Trimming took off 6 bases at V and 4 bases at J, with 12 bases between the two ends. Germline V lookup: CDR1 MNHEY, CDR2 SMNVEV (reference sequence). This CDR3 contains 13 residues. This CDR3 reads CASREVGGYGYTF. CDR3 sequence (DNA): TGTGCCAGCAGGGAAGTGGGAGGCTATGGCTACACCTTC.

V gene TRBV7-9 combines with J gene TRBJ2-7, with 7 nucleotides matching TRBD2. Germline V gene sequence: CDR1 SEHNR, CDR2 FQNEAQ (reference sequence). Trimming removed 6 bases from V and 4 bases from J; junction bases left unmatched: 6. The CDR3 runs to 13 residues. The CDR3 reads CASSPSGEYEQYF. The CDR3 bases are TGTGCCAGCAGTCCAAGCGGGGAGTACGAGCAGTACTTC.

The V and J genes are TRBV10-3 and TRBJ1-3; possibly TRBD1 for D (6 bases). This CDR3 contains 16 residues. From germline, CDR1 is ENHRY and CDR2 SYGVKD. Trimming cost V 6 bases and J 4 bases, with 19 bases left between them. In DNA form, the CDR3 reads TGTGCCATCAGGGAGGAAACAGGGAGCACCGGAAACACCATATATTTT. Its protein product is CAIREETGSTGNTIYF.

V and J are TRBV6-2 or TRBV6-3 and TRBJ2-7; 7 bases align to TRBD1. CDR3 length: 14 amino acids. V lost 2 bases to trimming and J lost 4 bases; unmatched junction nucleotides: 5. From germline, CDR1 is MNHEY and CDR2 SVGEGT. The CDR3 spells CASSYGTAAYEQYF. CDR3 bases: TGTGCCAGCAGTTACGGGACAGCGGCTTACGAGCAGTACTTC.

The CDR3 DNA is TGTGCCAGCAGCATAGCGGGGGGGCAGGGCGAGCAGTACTTC. This sequence encodes CASSIAGGQGEQYF. This chain uses TRBV5-4 with TRBJ2-7, with TRBD2 matching over 11 bases. Germline V lookup: CDR1 SGHNT, CDR2 YYREEE (reference sequence). The CDR3 has 14 residues. The trim removed 4 bases at V and 6 bases at J, leaving 6 bases unmatched.